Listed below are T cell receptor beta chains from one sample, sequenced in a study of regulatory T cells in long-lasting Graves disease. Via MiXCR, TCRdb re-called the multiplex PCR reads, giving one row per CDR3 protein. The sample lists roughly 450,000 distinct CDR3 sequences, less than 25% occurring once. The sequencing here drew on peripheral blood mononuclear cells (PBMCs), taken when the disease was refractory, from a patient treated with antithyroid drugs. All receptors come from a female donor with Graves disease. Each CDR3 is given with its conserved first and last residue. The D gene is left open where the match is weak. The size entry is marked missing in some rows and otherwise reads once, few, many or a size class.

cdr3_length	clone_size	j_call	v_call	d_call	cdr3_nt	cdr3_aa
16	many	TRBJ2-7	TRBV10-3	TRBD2	TGTGCCATCAGTGGGACTAGCGGGAGGGCCGGCGACGAGCAGTACTTC	CAISGTSGRAGDEQYF
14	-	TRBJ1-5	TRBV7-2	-	TGTGCCAGCAGCTTAGCGAATGCGGGGCAGCCCCAGCATTTT	CASSLANAGQPQHF
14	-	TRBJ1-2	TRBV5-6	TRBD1	TGTGCCAGCAGCTTTCCCGGGACAGGGAGCGGCTACACCTTC	CASSFPGTGSGYTF
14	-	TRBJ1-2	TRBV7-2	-	TGTGCCAGCAGCCCCCAGGGGTATTTCTATGGCTACACCTTC	CASSPQGYFYGYTF
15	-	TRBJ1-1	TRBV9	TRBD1	TGTGCCAGCAGCGCCTACAGGGGGGAAGACACTGAAGCTTTCTTT	CASSAYRGEDTEAFF
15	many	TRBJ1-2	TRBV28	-	TGTGCCAGCAGTTTGGGGGGGGATTTTAACTATGGCTACACCTTC	CASSLGGDFNYGYTF
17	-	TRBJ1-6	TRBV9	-	TGTGCCAGCAGTCCGGGGCCGGAGAGATCCTATAATTCACCCCTCCACTTT	CASSPGPERSYNSPLHF
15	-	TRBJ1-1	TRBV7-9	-	TGTGCCAGCAGCCGACCTCAGGGATCAAACACTGAAGCTTTCTTT	CASSRPQGSNTEAFF
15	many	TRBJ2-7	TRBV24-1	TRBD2	TGTGCCACCAGTGATTTGACTAGCGGGAGGGAAGAGCAGTACTTC	CATSDLTSGREEQYF
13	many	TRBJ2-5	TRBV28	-	TGTGCCAGCAGTTTCGGGGGGCGGGAGACCCAGTACTTC	CASSFGGRETQYF
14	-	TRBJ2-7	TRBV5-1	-	TGCGCCAGCAGCTTGTCGGTGGTTACCGACGAGCAGTACTTC	CASSLSVVTDEQYF
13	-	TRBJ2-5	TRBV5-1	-	TGCGCCAGCAGCTTAAAGGGAACAGAGGCCCAGTACTTC	CASSLKGTEAQYF
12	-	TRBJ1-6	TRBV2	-	TGTGCCAGCAGAGTCGGGGAATCACCCCTCCACTTT	CASRVGESPLHF
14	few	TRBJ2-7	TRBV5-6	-	TGTGCCAGCAGCCTGGACTACCAGTCCTACGAGCAGTACTTC	CASSLDYQSYEQYF
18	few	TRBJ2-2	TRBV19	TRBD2	TGTGCCAGTAGTAGGACTAGCGGGAGGGCCGGGAGCACCGGGGAGCTGTTTTTT	CASSRTSGRAGSTGELFF
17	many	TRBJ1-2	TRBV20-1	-	TGCAGTGCTGCGGTACCGGGACGTGCCCTCGGTGACTATGGCTACACCTTC	CSAAVPGRALGDYGYTF
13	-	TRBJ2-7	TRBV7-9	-	TGTGCCAGCAGCTTAGGTGTACTCTCTGAGCAGTACTTC	CASSLGVLSEQYF
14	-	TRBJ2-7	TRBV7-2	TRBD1	TGTGCCAGCAGCTTAGGACAGGGGTTCTACGAGCAGTACTTC	CASSLGQGFYEQYF
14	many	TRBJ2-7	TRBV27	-	TGTGCCAGCAGTCCCGACAGGCGGGCCTACGAGCAGTACTTC	CASSPDRRAYEQYF
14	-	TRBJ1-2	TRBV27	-	TGTGCCAGCAGTCCAGTGGGGCAGGGCAATGGCTACACCTTC	CASSPVGQGNGYTF
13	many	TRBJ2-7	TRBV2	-	TGTGCCAGCGGCCGGAGCAGGGACTACGAGCAGTACTTC	CASGRSRDYEQYF
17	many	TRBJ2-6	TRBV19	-	TGTGCCAGTAGCCTACGGGCCATCAGCGCTGGGGCCAACGTCCTGACTTTC	CASSLRAISAGANVLTF
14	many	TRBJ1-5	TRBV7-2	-	TGTGCCAGCAGCTCCCAGACGGGCAATCAGCCCCAGCATTTT	CASSSQTGNQPQHF
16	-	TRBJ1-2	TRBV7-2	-	TGTGCCAGCAGCTTAGGTGGGACATTAGCTAACTATGGCTACACCTTC	CASSLGGTLANYGYTF
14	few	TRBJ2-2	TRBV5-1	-	TGCGCCAGCAGCGGCCTGCTGCGGACCGGGGAGCTGTTTTTT	CASSGLLRTGELFF
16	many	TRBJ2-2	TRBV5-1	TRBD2	TGCGCCAGCAGCTTGAGAAGCGGGGGAAAACACGGGGAGCTGTTTTTT	CASSLRSGGKHGELFF
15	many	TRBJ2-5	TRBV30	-	TGTGCCTGGAGTGTACTAGGGGGGGTCGGGGAGACCCAGTACTTC	CAWSVLGGVGETQYF
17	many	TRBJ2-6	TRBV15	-	TGTGCCACCAGCAGAGAAATTCAGGGAGCCGGGGCCAACGTCCTGACTTTC	CATSREIQGAGANVLTF
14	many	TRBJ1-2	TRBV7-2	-	TGTGCCAGCAGTTCGGCTCTAGCTAACTATGGCTACACCTTC	CASSSALANYGYTF
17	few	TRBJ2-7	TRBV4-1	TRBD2	TGCGCCAGCAGCCCCCTACCTGGACTAGCGGGAGCCCACGAGCAGTACTTC	CASSPLPGLAGAHEQYF
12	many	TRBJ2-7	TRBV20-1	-	TGCAGTGCTAGAGATACTTCCTACGAGCAGTACTTC	CSARDTSYEQYF
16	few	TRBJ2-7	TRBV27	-	TGTGCCAGCAGTTTTACGACTTCCATCCCATCAGGCGAGCAGTACTTC	CASSFTTSIPSGEQYF
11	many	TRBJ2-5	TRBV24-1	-	TGTGCCACCAGTGATTTGAAGACCCAGTACTTC	CATSDLKTQYF
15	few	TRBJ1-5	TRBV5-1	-	TGCGCCAGCAGCTTGCTGGGATATAGCAATCAGCCCCAGCATTTT	CASSLLGYSNQPQHF
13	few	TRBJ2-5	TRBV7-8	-	TGTGCCAGCAGCCCGCCACTGGCGCAGACCCAGTACTTC	CASSPPLAQTQYF
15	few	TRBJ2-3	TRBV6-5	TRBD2	TGTGCCAGCAGTTACTCACTAGCGGGAGGAGATACGCAGTATTTT	CASSYSLAGGDTQYF
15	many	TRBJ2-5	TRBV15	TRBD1	TGTGCCACCAGCAGAGATGACAGGGCCCAAGAGACCCAGTACTTC	CATSRDDRAQETQYF
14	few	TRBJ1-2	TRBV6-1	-	TGTGCCAGCAACCCCGCGGATCCGAGCTATGGCTACACCTTC	CASNPADPSYGYTF
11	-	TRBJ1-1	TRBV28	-	TGTGCCAGTCAGGTTAACACTGAAGCTTTCTTT	CASQVNTEAFF
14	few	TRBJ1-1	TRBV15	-	TGTGCCACCAGCAGAGATTCTAAGTTTTCTGAAGCTTTCTTT	CATSRDSKFSEAFF
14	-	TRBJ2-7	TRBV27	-	TGTGCCAGCAGTTTATTGGGAGGTAGCAACGAGCAGTACTTC	CASSLLGGSNEQYF
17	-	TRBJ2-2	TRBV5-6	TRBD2	TGTGCCAGCAGAGAACAAGGGGCGGGGGAGGAAACCGGGGAGCTGTTTTTT	CASREQGAGEETGELFF
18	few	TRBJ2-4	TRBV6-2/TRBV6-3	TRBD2	TGTGCCAGCAGTACACGAGTTATAGCGGGAGGCATCAAAAACATTCAGTACTTC	CASSTRVIAGGIKNIQYF
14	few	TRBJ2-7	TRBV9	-	TGTGCCAGCAGCGAAAGCGGCCTCTCCTACGAGCAGTACTTC	CASSESGLSYEQYF
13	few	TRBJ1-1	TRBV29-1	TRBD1	TGCAGCACACAGGGGGAGGTTAGCACTGAAGCTTTCTTT	CSTQGEVSTEAFF
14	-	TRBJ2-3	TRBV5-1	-	TGCGCCAGCAGCACCGCTGACAGCACAGATACGCAGTATTTT	CASSTADSTDTQYF
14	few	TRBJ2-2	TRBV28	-	TGTGCCAGCCTACACCTTCGTGGCACCGGGGAGCTGTTTTTT	CASLHLRGTGELFF